The entry below gives a single TCR beta chain sequence along with its context. Germline CDR1 and CDR2: SGHTA and FQGTGA. The CDR3 is made up of 17 amino acids. Trimming left V 0 bases short and J 6 bases short, with 21 bases between. The data originate from a study of T cell changes during pregnancy in multiple sclerosis. This table comes from immunoSEQ multiplex PCR, and its TCRdb copy is limited to in-frame clones, with some not included. In the table there are some 74,000 clones, 85% to 95% of which are singletons. This sequence joins TRBV7-3 and TRBJ2-7, with D possibly TRBD2 on 6 matching bases. This TCR was sampled from a female donor with multiple sclerosis, enrolled in a pregnancy study. The specimen was peripheral blood, collected before pregnancy. CDR3 in amino acids: CASSLTAPGVGGSEQYF. In DNA, the CDR3 is TGTGCCAGCAGCTTAACGGCACCGGGAGTCGGAGGCTCCGAGCAGTACTTC.